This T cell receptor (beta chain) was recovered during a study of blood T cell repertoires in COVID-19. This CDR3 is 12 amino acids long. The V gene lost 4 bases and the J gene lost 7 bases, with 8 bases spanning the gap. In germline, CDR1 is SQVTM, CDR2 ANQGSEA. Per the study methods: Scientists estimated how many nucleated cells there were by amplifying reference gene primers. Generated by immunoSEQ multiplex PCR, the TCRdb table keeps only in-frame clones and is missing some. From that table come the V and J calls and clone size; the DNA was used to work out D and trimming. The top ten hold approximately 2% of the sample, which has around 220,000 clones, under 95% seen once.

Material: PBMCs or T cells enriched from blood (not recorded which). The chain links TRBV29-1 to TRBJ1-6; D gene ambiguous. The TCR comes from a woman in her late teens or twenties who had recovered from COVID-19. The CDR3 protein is CSVGTVNSPLHF. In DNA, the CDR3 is TGCAGCGTTGGCACAGTAAATTCACCCCTCCACTTT.